The rows below give T cell receptor beta chains drawn from one sample of a study of post-analysis software for immune sequencing data. MiXCR, run by TCRdb on the PCR reads, gives a single entry per CDR3 protein. The sample comprises more than 500,000 distinct CDR3 sequences, around 31% of which are singletons, and approximately 6% rests with the top ten. Sequencing was done on a sample of blood. Source of these receptors: a girl between 2 and 17 years old with multiple sclerosis. The CDR3 runs from the conserved cysteine through the conserved F or W. D genes are given only for firm matches. Only part of the rows carry a size: once, few, many, or a class if the clone is expanded.

TRBJ2-1,NA,NA,13,TRBV5-1,TGCGCCAGCAGCCAGACAGGAGACAATGAGCAGTTCTTC,CASSQTGDNEQFF
TRBJ1-5,NA,TRBD1,14,TRBV4-1,TGCGCCAGCAGCCTTCTACAGGGGAACCAGCCCCAGCATTTT,CASSLLQGNQPQHF
TRBJ2-2,few,NA,15,TRBV28,TGTGCCAGCAGTTCCCACGGACGAGTTCCCGGGGAGCTGTTTTTT,CASSSHGRVPGELFF
TRBJ2-7,few,NA,12,TRBV3-1,TGTGCCAGCAGCCATGTTAGCAACGAGCAGTACTTC,CASSHVSNEQYF
TRBJ2-3,NA,NA,15,TRBV12-3/TRBV12-4,TGTGCCAGCAGCCCCCTGCGGGGGCCGGGAGATACGCAGTATTTT,CASSPLRGPGDTQYF
TRBJ2-5,many,NA,14,TRBV4-2,TGTGCCAGCAGCCAAGACCGAGGCTCGAAGACCCAGTACTTC,CASSQDRGSKTQYF
TRBJ2-1,few,TRBD1,15,TRBV5-6,TGTGCCAGCAGCACGGGACAGGCGATAGACAATGAGCAGTTCTTC,CASSTGQAIDNEQFF
TRBJ2-3,NA,NA,16,TRBV27,TGTGCCAGCAGTTTCAAGCTAGTTGGTGTCGCAGATACGCAGTATTTT,CASSFKLVGVADTQYF
TRBJ2-3,NA,NA,15,TRBV10-3,TGTGCCATCAGTGAGGCCACCGCTAGCACAGATACGCAGTATTTT,CAISEATASTDTQYF
TRBJ1-2,NA,TRBD1,16,TRBV7-6,TGTGCCAGCAGCTCCCGGGACAGGGAAGCTAACTATGGCTACACCTTC,CASSSRDREANYGYTF
TRBJ1-2,NA,NA,19,TRBV6-1,TGTGCCAGCAGTGAACGGCCTATACGGGTGGGGGCGAAGAACTATGGCTACACCTTC,CASSERPIRVGAKNYGYTF
TRBJ2-5,NA,TRBD2,14,TRBV19,TGTGCCAGTAGTATGACCGGGACTAGCGTTGAGCAGTACTTC,CASSMTGTSVEQYF
TRBJ1-1,NA,TRBD1,14,TRBV5-1,TGCGCCGGCAGCTTGGATACCGGGACAGGAGAAGCTTTCTTT,CAGSLDTGTGEAFF
TRBJ2-7,NA,NA,15,TRBV18,TGTGCCAGCTCACCAAAGGACGCCAGCTCCTACGAGCAGTACTTC,CASSPKDASSYEQYF
TRBJ2-7,NA,NA,17,TRBV4-2,TGTGCCAGCAGCCAAGAAGCGGTGGTGGGTTTCTCCTACGAGCAGTACTTC,CASSQEAVVGFSYEQYF
TRBJ1-2,once,NA,14,TRBV13,TGTGCCAGCAGCTCTGGCGATACTAACTATGGCTACACCTTC,CASSSGDTNYGYTF
TRBJ2-3,few,NA,16,TRBV28,TGTGCCAGCAGTTTTGGGGACCGTTTTAGCACAGATACGCAGTATTTT,CASSFGDRFSTDTQYF
TRBJ2-3,few,TRBD2,14,TRBV7-2,TGTGCCAGCAAGCCGGGACTAGCTCCAGATACGCAGTATTTT,CASKPGLAPDTQYF
TRBJ1-4,NA,NA,13,TRBV6-1,TGTGCAACCGCCCCTGGAACTAATGAAAAACTGTTTTTT,CATAPGTNEKLFF
TRBJ1-1,few,NA,15,TRBV6-1,TGTGCCAGCAGAGCAAGAAGGATTGGGACGGATGAAGCTTTCTTT,CASRARRIGTDEAFF
TRBJ2-3,few,TRBD2,15,TRBV5-1,TGCGTTACGAACCTGAGCGGGGACAGCACAGATACGCAGTATTTT,CVTNLSGDSTDTQYF
TRBJ2-5,few,TRBD2,15,TRBV18,TGTGCCAGCTCAGCCAGCGGGGGCTCCCAAGAGACCCAGTACTTC,CASSASGGSQETQYF